This TCR beta chain was sequenced in a study of blood T cell repertoires in COVID-19. Turning to the study itself: Collection of acute and convalescent COVID-19 samples took place in the United States, Italy and Spain. T cells, B-cell-depleted T cells, or PBMCs supplied cDNA or gDNA.

Germline V gives CDR1 KGHSH, CDR2 LQKENI. This CDR3 has 13 amino acids. V was clipped by 4 bases and J by 8 bases, with 12 bases between them. Original processing notes: How many nucleated cells were present was estimated from reference gene primer amplification. The assay was immunoSEQ multiplex PCR, and TCRdb's table has in-frame clones only and misses some. V and J calls and clone size are copied from that table; D and trimming were computed from the DNA. The sample shows 37,000 or so clones, roughly 90% of them seen only once. This sequence joins TRBV18 and TRBJ1-5; D is ambiguous. Material: peripheral blood. This sequence originates from a man between 65 and 79 years old with acute or convalescent COVID-19. CDR3 in DNA: TGTGCCAGCTCACAAGCCAACAGAGAGCCCCAGCATTTT. Translating it yields CASSQANREPQHF.